These T cell receptor beta chains were read from a single sample in a study of cytotoxic CD8 clonotypes in ibrutinib-treated CLL. Measured with immunoSEQ multiplex PCR; TCRdb has only the in-frame clones, and not every one. The sample has about 250,000 clones, around 70% seen once; the top ten hold 15% to 19%. The sample was PBMCs, taken after 24 months of ibrutinib treatment. These receptors were collected from a human donor with chronic lymphocytic leukemia. CDR3s include the opening cysteine and the closing phenylalanine or tryptophan. The D gene is left open where the match is weak. Size is stated for part of the rows, as once, few or many counts, or as a class when the clone is expanded.

cdr3_nt cdr3_aa d_call j_call v_call clone_size
TGTGCCAGCAGCTTTCAGGCGGGATTTTTGGGTTTT CASSFQAGFLGF - TRBJ2-3 TRBV7-9 many
TGTGCCAGCAGTTCGCCGCCTTTGGGGCAGTATTTT CASSSPPLGQYF - TRBJ2-3 TRBV27 -
TGTGCCAGCAGTTTCCAACCTGAAGAGACCCAGTACTTC CASSFQPEETQYF - TRBJ2-5 TRBV28 -
TGTGCCAGCAGTTTGCAGACTAGCGGGGTTCCCTACGAGCAGTACTTC CASSLQTSGVPYEQYF TRBD2 TRBJ2-7 TRBV27 -
TGTGCTAGTGGTTTGGTACCCAGACAGGGGAGGACCTACAATGAGCAGTTCTTC CASGLVPRQGRTYNEQFF TRBD1 TRBJ2-1 TRBV12-5 -
TGTGCCAGCAGCGTGACTAGCGGGAGAGGTAATGAGCAGTTCTTC CASSVTSGRGNEQFF TRBD2 TRBJ2-1 TRBV9 -
TGTGCCAGCAGCTTAGCGCACTTACGTTTGAACACTGAAGCTTTCTTT CASSLAHLRLNTEAFF - TRBJ1-1 TRBV7-9 -
TGTGCCAGCAGCTTCGCGGGATCTCCGCCAGATACGCAGTATTTT CASSFAGSPPDTQYF - TRBJ2-3 TRBV11-1 -
TGTGCCAGCGCCCCGACGCCGACGTGGATACAGGCTTTCTTT CASAPTPTWIQAFF - TRBJ1-1 TRBV11-2 -
TGTGCCAGCAACCCACGGGGTGGGGCAGCTCAGAACACTGAAGCTTTCTTT CASNPRGGAAQNTEAFF - TRBJ1-1 TRBV7-9 -
TGCAGCGTTGTGGGAGCGCACGAGCAGTACTTC CSVVGAHEQYF - TRBJ2-7 TRBV29-1 -
TGTGCCAGCAGCTTAGTTTGGGGTTCCTCTAGCCCCTACGAGCAGTACTTC CASSLVWGSSSPYEQYF - TRBJ2-7 TRBV11-2 -
TGTGCCAGCAGCCCAAGACAGGGGGCTATCACTGAAGCTTTCTTT CASSPRQGAITEAFF TRBD1 TRBJ1-1 TRBV9 few
TGTGCCAGTCAAACCCCCCCAGTAGATGAGCAGTTCTTC CASQTPPVDEQFF - TRBJ2-1 TRBV19 -